This T cell receptor (beta chain) was retrieved from a study of cytomegalovirus exposure and HLA in healthy donors. Study-level points and caveats: A later analysis reportedly identified an Asian-associated ancestry cluster as carrying fewer N-insertions than the roughly 700-donor mean.

The study ran its PCR with 60 Vbeta and 13 Jbeta primers. The data were produced by immunoSEQ multiplex PCR, yet TCRdb's version contains in-frame clones alone and is incomplete. Here the sample spans some 170,000 clones, almost 80% being singletons. Concerning this clone: As yet, its antigen is unknown.

Per germline, CDR1 MDHEN and CDR2 SYDVKM. This CDR3 is built from 16 residues. After removal of 3 bases from V and 4 bases from J, the junction contained 10 bases not matched to a gene. The material sequenced was PBMCs. The origin of this receptor is a man in his forties in good health and CMV-seropositive. This chain joins TRBV28 and TRBJ2-5; 8 bases match TRBD1. CDR3 protein: CASSFRTGGTGETQYF. The CDR3 coding sequence is TGTGCCAGCAGTTTCAGAACAGGGGGTACGGGAGAGACCCAGTACTTC.